The rows below give T cell receptor beta chains drawn from one sample of a study of T cell responses to AZD1222 COVID-19 vaccine. The table came from immunoSEQ multiplex PCR; TCRdb's copy has only in-frame clones and leaves some out. The sample includes nearly 110,000 clones, about 85% seen only once; the top ten take 3.5% to 4.5%. The material was peripheral blood, obtained on day 0 of AZD1222 vaccination. The receptor set was obtained from an adult in good health. The CDR3 runs from the conserved cysteine through the conserved F or W. A D gene is named only where the DNA matches it firmly. Clone size is shown for a subset of rows, as once, few, many or a class of expanded clone.

NA | NA | TRBJ2-2 | TRBV2 | CASSEGSRNTGELFF | TGTGCCAGCAGTGAGGGTTCCCGGAACACCGGGGAGCTGTTTTTT
NA | NA | TRBJ2-2 | TRBV19 | CASRPLYTGELFF | TGTGCCAGTAGGCCTCTATACACCGGGGAGCTGTTTTTT
TRBD1 | NA | TRBJ2-1 | TRBV27 | CASSFGQGLTEQFF | TGTGCCAGCAGTTTCGGACAGGGCCTAACCGAGCAGTTCTTC
TRBD1 | few | TRBJ1-3 | TRBV7-9 | CASSPRDRLSGNTIYF | TGTGCCAGCAGCCCCAGGGACAGGCTCTCTGGAAACACCATATATTTT
TRBD1 | NA | TRBJ2-5 | TRBV19 | CASSPRGQGYQETQYF | TGTGCCAGTAGTCCGCGGGGACAGGGGTACCAAGAGACCCAGTACTTC
TRBD2 | NA | TRBJ2-5 | TRBV4-2 | CASSQEGSGMEVTQYF | TGTGCCAGCAGCCAAGAGGGTAGCGGGATGGAGGTGACCCAGTACTTC
TRBD2 | NA | TRBJ2-1 | TRBV9 | CASSQSGGPTNEQFF | TGTGCCAGCAGTCAAAGCGGGGGGCCTACAAATGAGCAGTTCTTC
NA | NA | TRBJ2-3 | TRBV6-4 | CASKLTVANTDTQYF | TGTGCCAGCAAACTGACGGTGGCTAACACAGATACGCAGTATTTT
NA | NA | TRBJ1-2 | TRBV7-3 | CASSLMSRAPGDGYTF | TGTGCCAGCAGCTTAATGTCGAGGGCCCCGGGGGATGGCTACACCTTC
NA | NA | TRBJ1-5 | TRBV30 | CAWTGQDNQPQHF | TGCGCCTGGACGGGCCAAGATAATCAGCCCCAGCATTTT
NA | NA | TRBJ1-1 | TRBV7-9 | CASSLSGATEAFF | TGTGCCAGCAGCTTGTCGGGGGCAACTGAAGCTTTCTTT
NA | NA | TRBJ2-7 | TRBV6-6 | CASSREGEKYEQYF | TGTGCCAGCAGCCGAGAGGGGGAGAAATACGAGCAGTACTTC
NA | NA | TRBJ2-1 | TRBV27 | CASRHAYNEQFF | TGTGCCAGCAGGCACGCCTACAATGAGCAGTTCTTC
TRBD1 | once | TRBJ1-1 | TRBV25-1 | CASSEGQGATEAFF | TGTGCCAGCAGTGAGGGACAGGGGGCAACTGAAGCTTTCTTT
NA | NA | TRBJ1-2 | TRBV7-8 | CASSLVGARNYGYTF | TGTGCCAGCAGCTTAGTGGGGGCGCGGAACTATGGCTACACCTTC
TRBD1 | NA | TRBJ2-5 | TRBV27 | CASSYRGRQETQYF | TGTGCCAGCAGTTACAGGGGGAGGCAAGAGACCCAGTACTTC
NA | NA | TRBJ1-2 | TRBV11-1 | CASSLGWSDGYTF | TGTGCCAGCAGCTTAGGGTGGTCGGACGGCTACACCTTC
NA | NA | TRBJ1-5 | TRBV15 | CATSSYPDSNQPQHF | TGTGCCACCAGCAGTTATCCGGATAGCAATCAGCCCCAGCATTTT
TRBD1 | few | TRBJ1-2 | TRBV11-2 | CASSVLQGARDGYTF | TGTGCCAGCAGCGTACTACAGGGGGCGAGGGATGGCTACACCTTC
TRBD2 | NA | TRBJ2-2 | TRBV25-1 | CASSWGLAGEGELFF | TGTGCCAGCAGCTGGGGACTAGCGGGAGAGGGGGAGCTGTTTTTT
NA | few | TRBJ2-1 | TRBV13 | CASSLFLRTAEYNEQFF | TGTGCCAGCAGCTTGTTCCTTCGGACTGCAGAATACAATGAGCAGTTCTTC
TRBD2 | once | TRBJ2-1 | TRBV10-1 | CASRPLAGGCNEQFF | TGCGCCAGCAGGCCTCTAGCGGGAGGGTGCAATGAGCAGTTCTTC
NA | NA | TRBJ2-6 | TRBV6-5 | CASSYRRGSGANVLTF | TGTGCCAGCAGTTACAGGAGGGGCTCTGGGGCCAACGTCCTGACTTTC
NA | NA | TRBJ1-1 | TRBV5-6 | CASSHAVNTEAFF | TGTGCCAGCAGCCATGCGGTGAACACTGAAGCTTTCTTT
TRBD1 | NA | TRBJ1-5 | TRBV18 | CASSLGQGDRPQHF | TGTGCCAGCTCACTAGGACAGGGTGATCGGCCCCAGCATTTT
TRBD1 | few | TRBJ1-2 | TRBV7-9 | CASRPQGAGGYTF | TGTGCCAGCAGGCCACAGGGGGCTGGTGGCTACACCTTC
NA | NA | TRBJ2-3 | TRBV10-3 | CAISEPNTDTQYF | TGTGCCATCAGTGAGCCAAACACAGATACGCAGTATTTT
TRBD2 | NA | TRBJ2-3 | TRBV7-2 | CASSQGASGGTTIYTQYF | TGTGCCAGCAGCCAGGGGGCTAGCGGGGGGACCACAATATATACGCAGTATTTT
NA | NA | TRBJ2-5 | TRBV30 | CAWTSQETQYF | TGTGCCTGGACTAGCCAAGAGACCCAGTACTTC
TRBD1 | NA | TRBJ2-4 | TRBV27 | CASSPSGQGPKNIQYF | TGTGCCAGCAGTCCCTCGGGACAGGGGCCCAAAAACATTCAGTACTTC
NA | NA | TRBJ1-4 | TRBV30 | CAWSVEVTGKLFF | TGTGCCTGGAGTGTAGAGGTCACGGGGAAACTGTTTTTT
TRBD1 | NA | TRBJ2-7 | TRBV7-8 | CASSLASGTDAYEQYF | TGTGCCAGCAGCTTAGCCTCCGGGACAGACGCCTACGAGCAGTACTTC
NA | NA | TRBJ1-1 | TRBV20-1 | CSATTITEAFF | TGCAGTGCTACTACGATCACTGAAGCTTTCTTT
NA | few | TRBJ2-2 | TRBV6-2/TRBV6-3 | CASSPTAETTGELFF | TGTGCCAGCAGTCCAACGGCGGAAACCACCGGGGAGCTGTTTTTT
TRBD1 | NA | TRBJ1-4 | TRBV30 | CALGQGHEKLFF | TGTGCCCTGGGACAGGGACATGAAAAACTGTTTTTT
NA | NA | TRBJ1-1 | TRBV28 | CASKDPPPTNTEAFF | TGTGCCAGCAAAGACCCCCCCCCGACGAACACTGAAGCTTTCTTT
TRBD2 | once | TRBJ2-5 | TRBV7-2 | CASTSGGAYGTQYF | TGTGCCAGCACTAGCGGGGGGGCTTATGGGACCCAGTACTTC
TRBD2 | NA | TRBJ2-5 | TRBV6-6 | CASSSASGGQETQYF | TGTGCCAGCAGTTCAGCCTCGGGAGGTCAAGAGACCCAGTACTTC
NA | NA | TRBJ1-1 | TRBV6-6 | CAGGPGGAEAFF | TGTGCCGGAGGCCCGGGGGGCGCTGAAGCTTTCTTT
TRBD1 | NA | TRBJ1-5 | TRBV7-8 | CASSLARTGSQPQHF | TGTGCCAGCAGCTTAGCGCGGACAGGAAGTCAGCCCCAGCATTTT
NA | NA | TRBJ2-3 | TRBV9 | CASSAFSRGDTQYF | TGTGCCAGCAGCGCGTTCTCGAGGGGAGATACGCAGTATTTT
NA | few | TRBJ2-3 | TRBV6-2/TRBV6-3 | CASSEVQGSTDTQYF | TGTGCCAGCAGCGAGGTCCAGGGGAGCACAGATACGCAGTATTTT
NA | NA | TRBJ1-2 | TRBV27 | CASSFGGPLHYGYTF | TGTGCCAGCAGTTTCGGGGGGCCTCTTCATTATGGCTACACCTTC
TRBD2 | NA | TRBJ2-7 | TRBV2 | CASSGGGLWSSRQQDYEQYF | TGTGCCAGCAGTGGGGGAGGGCTTTGGTCCAGCCGACAGCAGGACTACGAGCAGTACTTC
TRBD1 | NA | TRBJ2-2 | TRBV28 | CASSLMDRGTGELFF | TGTGCCAGCAGTTTAATGGACAGGGGAACCGGGGAGCTGTTTTTT
NA | NA | TRBJ1-2 | TRBV6-6 | CASSPLPLSNYGYTF | TGTGCCAGCAGTCCCCTCCCTCTCAGTAACTATGGCTACACCTTC
TRBD2 | NA | TRBJ2-1 | TRBV29-1 | CSVRYREGLTDYNEQFF | TGCAGCGTTAGGTATAGGGAGGGACTCACCGACTACAATGAGCAGTTCTTC
TRBD2 | NA | TRBJ2-2 | TRBV7-2 | CASSLVPSGGHGYGELFF | TGTGCCAGCAGCTTAGTTCCTAGCGGGGGGCATGGTTACGGGGAGCTGTTTTTT
TRBD2 | NA | TRBJ2-2 | TRBV7-8 | CASSPRLAGGPIRGTGELFF | TGTGCCAGCAGCCCAAGACTAGCGGGGGGGCCGATTCGAGGCACCGGGGAGCTGTTTTTT
NA | NA | TRBJ1-2 | TRBV6-1 | CASTTTYGYTF | TGTGCCAGCACCACTACTTATGGCTACACCTTC
NA | NA | TRBJ1-2 | TRBV25-1 | CASSGDPGGYYGYTF | TGTGCCAGCAGCGGGGACCCGGGGGGCTACTATGGCTACACCTTC
TRBD2 | NA | TRBJ2-5 | TRBV6-5 | CASSYTGRGGETQYF | TGTGCCAGCAGTTACACCGGACGGGGGGGCGAGACCCAGTACTTC
NA | NA | TRBJ2-2 | TRBV9 | CASSGGLSNTGELFF | TGTGCCAGCAGCGGGGGACTTTCGAACACCGGGGAGCTGTTTTTT